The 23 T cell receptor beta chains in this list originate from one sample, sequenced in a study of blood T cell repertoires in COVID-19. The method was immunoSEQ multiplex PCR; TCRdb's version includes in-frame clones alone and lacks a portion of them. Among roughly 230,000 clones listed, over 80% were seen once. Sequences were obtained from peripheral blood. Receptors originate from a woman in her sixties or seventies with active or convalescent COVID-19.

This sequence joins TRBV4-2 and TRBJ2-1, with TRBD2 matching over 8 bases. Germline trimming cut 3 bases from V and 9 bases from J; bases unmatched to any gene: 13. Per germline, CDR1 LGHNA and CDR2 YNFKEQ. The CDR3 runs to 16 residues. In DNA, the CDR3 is TGTGCCAGCAGCCAGGCGACCGGGACTAGTGTAGGTGAGCAGTTCTTC. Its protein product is CASSQATGTSVGEQFF.

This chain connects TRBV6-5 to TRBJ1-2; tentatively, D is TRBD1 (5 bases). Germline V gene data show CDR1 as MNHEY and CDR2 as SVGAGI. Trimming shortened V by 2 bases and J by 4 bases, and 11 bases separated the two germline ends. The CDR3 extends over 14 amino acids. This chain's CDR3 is CASSYLAGPYGYTF. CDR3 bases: TGTGCCAGCAGTTACCTGGCAGGGCCCTATGGCTACACCTTC.

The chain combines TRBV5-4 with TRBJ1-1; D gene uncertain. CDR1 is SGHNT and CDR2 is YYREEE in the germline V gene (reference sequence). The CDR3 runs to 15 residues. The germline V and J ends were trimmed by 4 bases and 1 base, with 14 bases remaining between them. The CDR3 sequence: CASSPLRRGNTEAFF. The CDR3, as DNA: TGTGCCAGCAGCCCGCTCCGGCGGGGGAACACTGAAGCTTTCTTT.

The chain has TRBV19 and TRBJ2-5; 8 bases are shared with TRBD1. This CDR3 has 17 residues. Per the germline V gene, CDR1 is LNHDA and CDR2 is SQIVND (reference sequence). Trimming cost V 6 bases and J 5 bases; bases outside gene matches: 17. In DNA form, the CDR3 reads TGTGCCAGTAGCCTAAACCCAGGGGGCGGCGTTGGGGAGACCCAGTACTTC. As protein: CASSLNPGGGVGETQYF.

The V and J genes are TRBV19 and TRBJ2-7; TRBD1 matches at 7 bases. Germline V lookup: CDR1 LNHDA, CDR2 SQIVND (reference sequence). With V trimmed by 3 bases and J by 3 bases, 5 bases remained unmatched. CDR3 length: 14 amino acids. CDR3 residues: CASSIPGTVYEQYF. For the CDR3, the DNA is TGTGCCAGTAGTATCCCCGGGACAGTCTACGAGCAGTACTTC.

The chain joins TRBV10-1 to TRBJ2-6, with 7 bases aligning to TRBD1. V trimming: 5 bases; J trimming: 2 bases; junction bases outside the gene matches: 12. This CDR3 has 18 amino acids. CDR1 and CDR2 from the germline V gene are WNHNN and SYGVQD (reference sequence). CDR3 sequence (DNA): TGCGCCAGCAGTCCAGGGGGAAGGGGGCTGGCTGGGGCCAACGTCCTGACTTTC. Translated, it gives CASSPGGRGLAGANVLTF.

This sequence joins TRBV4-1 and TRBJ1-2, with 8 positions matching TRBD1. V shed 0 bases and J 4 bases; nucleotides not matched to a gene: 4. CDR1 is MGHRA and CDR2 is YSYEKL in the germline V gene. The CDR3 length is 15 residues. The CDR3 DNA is TGCGCCAGCAGCCAAGAATACAGGGGGGGCTATGGCTACACCTTC. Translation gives CASSQEYRGGYGYTF.

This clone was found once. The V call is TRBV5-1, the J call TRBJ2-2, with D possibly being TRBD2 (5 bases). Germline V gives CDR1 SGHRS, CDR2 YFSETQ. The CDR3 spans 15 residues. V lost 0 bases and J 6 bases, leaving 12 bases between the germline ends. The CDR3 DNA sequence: TGCGCCAGCAGCTTGGACTCGCCGGGGTCCGGGGAGCTGTTTTTT. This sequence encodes CASSLDSPGSGELFF.

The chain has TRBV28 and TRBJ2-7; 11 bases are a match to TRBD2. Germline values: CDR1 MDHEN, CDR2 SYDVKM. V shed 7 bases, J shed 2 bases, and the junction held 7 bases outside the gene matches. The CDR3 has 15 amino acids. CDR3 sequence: CASTLATSGTYEQYF. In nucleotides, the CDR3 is TGTGCCAGCACCCTGGCGACTAGCGGGACCTACGAGCAGTACTTC. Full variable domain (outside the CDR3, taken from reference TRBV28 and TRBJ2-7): DVKVTQSSRYLVKRTGEKVFLECVQDMDHENMFWYRQDPGLGLRLIYFSYDVKMKEKGDIPEGYSVSREKKERFSLILESASTNQTSMYLCASTLATSGTYEQYFGPGTRLTVT.

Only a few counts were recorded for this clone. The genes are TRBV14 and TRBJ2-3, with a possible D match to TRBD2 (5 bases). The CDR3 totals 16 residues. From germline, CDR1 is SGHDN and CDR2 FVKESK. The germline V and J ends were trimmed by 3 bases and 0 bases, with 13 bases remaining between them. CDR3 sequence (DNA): TGTGCCAGCAGCCACGATCGGGGAAGGAGCACAGATACGCAGTATTTT. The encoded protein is CASSHDRGRSTDTQYF.

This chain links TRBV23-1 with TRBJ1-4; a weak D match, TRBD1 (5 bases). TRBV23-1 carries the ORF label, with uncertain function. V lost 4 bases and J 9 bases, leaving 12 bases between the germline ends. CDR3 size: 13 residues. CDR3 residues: CASSRDCSQKLFF. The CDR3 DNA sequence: TGCGCCAGCAGTCGGGACTGTTCGCAAAAACTGTTTTTT.

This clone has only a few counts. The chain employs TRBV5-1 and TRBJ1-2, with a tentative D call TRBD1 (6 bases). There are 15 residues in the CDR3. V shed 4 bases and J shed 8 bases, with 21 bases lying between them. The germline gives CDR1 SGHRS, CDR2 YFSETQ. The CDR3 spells CASSDGDKLTSGYTF. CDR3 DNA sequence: TGCGCCAGCAGCGACGGGGACAAGCTGACTTCAGGCTACACCTTC.

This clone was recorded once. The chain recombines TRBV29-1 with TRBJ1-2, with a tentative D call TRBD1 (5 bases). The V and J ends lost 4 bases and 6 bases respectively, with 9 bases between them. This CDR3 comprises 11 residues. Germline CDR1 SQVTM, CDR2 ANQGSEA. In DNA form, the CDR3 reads TGCAGCGTTGCGGGGGGACATGGCTACACCTTC. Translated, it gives CSVAGGHGYTF.

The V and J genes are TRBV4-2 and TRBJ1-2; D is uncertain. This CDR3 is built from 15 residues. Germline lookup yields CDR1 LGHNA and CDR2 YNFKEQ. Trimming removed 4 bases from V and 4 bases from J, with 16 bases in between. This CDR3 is CASSLYGNEAYGYTF. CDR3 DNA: TGTGCCAGCAGCCTCTACGGGAACGAGGCCTATGGCTACACCTTC.

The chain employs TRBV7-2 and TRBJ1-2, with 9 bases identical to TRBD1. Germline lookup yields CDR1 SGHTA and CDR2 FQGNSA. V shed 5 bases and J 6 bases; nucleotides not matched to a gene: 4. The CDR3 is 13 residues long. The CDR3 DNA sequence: TGTGCCAGCAGCGCCCGGGACAGGGATGGCTACACCTTC. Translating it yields CASSARDRDGYTF.

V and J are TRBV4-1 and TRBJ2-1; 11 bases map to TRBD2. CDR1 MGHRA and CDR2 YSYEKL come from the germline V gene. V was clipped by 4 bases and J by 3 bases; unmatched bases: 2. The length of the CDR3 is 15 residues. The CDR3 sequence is CASSRLAGGYNEQFF. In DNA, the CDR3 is TGCGCCAGCAGCCGGCTAGCGGGAGGCTACAATGAGCAGTTCTTC.

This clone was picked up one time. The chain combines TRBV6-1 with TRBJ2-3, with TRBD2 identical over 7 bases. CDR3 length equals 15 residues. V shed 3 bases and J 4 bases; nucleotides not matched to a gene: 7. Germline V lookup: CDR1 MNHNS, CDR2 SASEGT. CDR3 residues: CASSEAGVGADTQYF. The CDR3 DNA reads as TGTGCCAGCAGTGAGGCGGGAGTCGGCGCAGATACGCAGTATTTT.

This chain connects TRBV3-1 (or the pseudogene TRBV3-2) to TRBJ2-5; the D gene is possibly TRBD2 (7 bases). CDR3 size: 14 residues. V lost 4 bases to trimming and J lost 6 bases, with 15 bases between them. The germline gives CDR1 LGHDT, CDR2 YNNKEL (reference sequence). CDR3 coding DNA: TGTGCCAGCAGCCTTTTGGGGGGGGCAAAGACCCAGTACTTC. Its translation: CASSLLGGAKTQYF.

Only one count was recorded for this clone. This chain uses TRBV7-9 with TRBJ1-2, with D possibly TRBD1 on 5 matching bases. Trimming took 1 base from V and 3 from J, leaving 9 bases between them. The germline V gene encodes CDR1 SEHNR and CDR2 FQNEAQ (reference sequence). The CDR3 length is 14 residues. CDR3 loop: CASSLGMGHYGYTF. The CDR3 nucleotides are TGTGCCAGCAGCTTAGGTATGGGGCACTATGGCTACACCTTC. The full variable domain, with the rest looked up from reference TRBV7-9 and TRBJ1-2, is DTGVSQNPRHKITKRGQNVTFRCDPISEHNRLYWYRQTLGQGPEFLTYFQNEAQLEKSRLLSDRFSAERPKGSFSTLEIQRTEQGDSAMYLCASSLGMGHYGYTFGSGTRLTVV.

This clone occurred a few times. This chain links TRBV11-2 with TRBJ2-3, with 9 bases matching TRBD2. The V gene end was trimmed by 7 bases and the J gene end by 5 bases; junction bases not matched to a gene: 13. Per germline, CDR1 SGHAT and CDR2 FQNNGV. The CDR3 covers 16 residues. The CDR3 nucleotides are TGTGCCAGCACCTCCATGACGTTAGCGGGAGTAGATACGCAGTATTTT. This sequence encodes CASTSMTLAGVDTQYF.

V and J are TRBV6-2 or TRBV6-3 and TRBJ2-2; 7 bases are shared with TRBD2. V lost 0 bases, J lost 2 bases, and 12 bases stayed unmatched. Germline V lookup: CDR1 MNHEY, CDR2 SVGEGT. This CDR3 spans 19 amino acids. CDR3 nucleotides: TGTGCCAGCAGTTACTCGATTCCCAGCGGGGTTTCTAACACCGGGGAGCTGTTTTTT. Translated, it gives CASSYSIPSGVSNTGELFF.

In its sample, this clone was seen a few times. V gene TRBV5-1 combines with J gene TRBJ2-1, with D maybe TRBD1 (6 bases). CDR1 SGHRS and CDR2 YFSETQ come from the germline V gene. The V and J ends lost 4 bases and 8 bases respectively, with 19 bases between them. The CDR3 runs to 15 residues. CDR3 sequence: CASSLPGQGWDEQFF. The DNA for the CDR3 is TGCGCCAGCAGCCTACCGGGCCAGGGGTGGGATGAGCAGTTCTTC. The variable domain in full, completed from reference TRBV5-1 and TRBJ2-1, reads KAGVTQTPRYLIKTRGQQVTLSCSPISGHRSVSWYQQTPGQGLQFLFEYFSETQRNKGNFPGRFSGRQFSNSRSEMNVSTLELGDSALYLCASSLPGQGWDEQFFGPGTRLTVL.

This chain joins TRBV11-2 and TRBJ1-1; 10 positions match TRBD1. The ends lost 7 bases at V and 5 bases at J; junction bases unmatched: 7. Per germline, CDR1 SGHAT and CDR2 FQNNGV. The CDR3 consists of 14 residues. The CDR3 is CASKTGGLGTEAFF. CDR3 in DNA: TGTGCCAGCAAGACAGGGGGCTTGGGGACTGAAGCTTTCTTT. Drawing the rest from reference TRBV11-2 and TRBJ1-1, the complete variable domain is EAGVAQSPRYKIIEKRQSVAFWCNPISGHATLYWYQQILGQGPKLLIQFQNNGVVDDSQLPKDRFSAERLKGVDSTLKIQPAKLEDSAVYLCASKTGGLGTEAFFGQGTRLTVV.